This record concerns one T cell receptor beta chain sequence. What it recognizes is unknown. Each TCR beta cDNA library carried unique molecular identifiers. The yield from roughly 1 to 10 million T cells was around 500,000 cDNA molecules in total. TCRdb re-called the PCR reads through MiXCR, storing one row per CDR3 protein. The top ten hold more than 1.5% of the sample, which has roughly 620,000 distinct CDR3 sequences, around 47% seen once. These data originate in a study of post-analysis software for immune sequencing data. Overall study context: Included among the disease courses, which were recorded for the cohort, were relapsing-remitting, secondary progressive and progressive-relapsing multiple sclerosis.

Study outcomes and limitations: Higher frequency in patients than in controls was seen for roughly 5 TRBV segments, with TRBV5-6, TRBV5-1 and TRBV20-1 among them. Controls had significantly higher normalized Chao1 diversity than multiple sclerosis patients.

Germline assignment: CDR1 PRHDT and CDR2 FYEKMQ (reference sequence). V lost 6 bases, J lost 4 bases, and 7 bases stayed unmatched. The CDR3 contains 14 residues. V gene TRBV13 combines with J gene TRBJ2-7; 9 bases are a match to TRBD1. The TCR originated in a girl between 5 and 17 years old with multiple sclerosis. Sequenced sample: blood. DNA of the CDR3: TGTGCCAGCAGAACCGGGACAGGGAGATACGAGCAGTACTTC. Translated, it gives CASRTGTGRYEQYF.